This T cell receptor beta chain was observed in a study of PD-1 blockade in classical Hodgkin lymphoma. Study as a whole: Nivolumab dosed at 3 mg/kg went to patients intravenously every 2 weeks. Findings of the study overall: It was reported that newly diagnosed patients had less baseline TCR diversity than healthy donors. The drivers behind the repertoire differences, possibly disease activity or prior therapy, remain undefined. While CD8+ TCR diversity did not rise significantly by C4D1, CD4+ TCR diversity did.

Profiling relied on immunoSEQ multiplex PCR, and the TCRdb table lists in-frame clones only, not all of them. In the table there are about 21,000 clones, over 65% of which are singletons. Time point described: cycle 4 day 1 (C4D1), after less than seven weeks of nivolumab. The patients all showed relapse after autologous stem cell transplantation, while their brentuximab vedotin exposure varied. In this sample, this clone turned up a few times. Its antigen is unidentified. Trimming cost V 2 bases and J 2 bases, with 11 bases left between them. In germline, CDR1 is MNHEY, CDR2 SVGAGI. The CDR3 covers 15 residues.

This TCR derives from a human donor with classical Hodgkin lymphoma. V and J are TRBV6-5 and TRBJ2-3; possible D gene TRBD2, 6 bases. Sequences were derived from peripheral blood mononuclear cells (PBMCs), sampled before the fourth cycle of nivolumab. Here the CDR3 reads CASSYGLADTDTQYF. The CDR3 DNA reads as TGTGCCAGCAGTTACGGGTTAGCGGACACAGATACGCAGTATTTT.